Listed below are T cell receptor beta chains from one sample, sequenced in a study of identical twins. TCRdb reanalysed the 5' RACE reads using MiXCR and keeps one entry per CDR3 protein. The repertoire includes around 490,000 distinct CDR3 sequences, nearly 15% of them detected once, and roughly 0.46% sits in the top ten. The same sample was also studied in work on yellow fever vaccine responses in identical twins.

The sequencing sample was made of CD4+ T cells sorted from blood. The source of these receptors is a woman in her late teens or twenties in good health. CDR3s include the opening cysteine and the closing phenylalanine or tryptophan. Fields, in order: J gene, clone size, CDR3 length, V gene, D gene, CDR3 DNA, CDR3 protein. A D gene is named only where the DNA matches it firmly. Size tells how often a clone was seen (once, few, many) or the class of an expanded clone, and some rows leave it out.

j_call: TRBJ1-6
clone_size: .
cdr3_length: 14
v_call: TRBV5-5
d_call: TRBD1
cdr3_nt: TGTGCCAGCAGCACCCGGGACAGGGGTTCACCCCTCCACTTT
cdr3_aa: CASSTRDRGSPLHF

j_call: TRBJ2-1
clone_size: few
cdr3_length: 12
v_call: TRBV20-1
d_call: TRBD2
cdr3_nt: TGCAGTGCTAGCGGGAGGGCCGGTGAGCAGTTCTTC
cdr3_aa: CSASGRAGEQFF

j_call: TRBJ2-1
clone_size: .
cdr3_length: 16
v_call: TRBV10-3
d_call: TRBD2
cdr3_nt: TGTGCCATCAGTGAGTCGAAACTAGCGGGAGACAATGAGCAGTTCTTC
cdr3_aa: CAISESKLAGDNEQFF

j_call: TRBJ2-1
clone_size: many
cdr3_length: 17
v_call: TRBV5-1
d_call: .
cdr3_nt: TGCGCCAGCAGCTCCGTCGGGGGGACAAACTCCTACAATGAGCAGTTCTTC
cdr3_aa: CASSSVGGTNSYNEQFF

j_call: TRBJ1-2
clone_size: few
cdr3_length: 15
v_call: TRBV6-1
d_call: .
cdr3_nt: TGTGCCAGCAGTGAAGGGCAGCCAAAACCCTATGGCTACACCTTC
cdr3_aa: CASSEGQPKPYGYTF

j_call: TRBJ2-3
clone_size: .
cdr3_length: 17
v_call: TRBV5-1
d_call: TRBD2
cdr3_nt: TGCGCCAGCAGCTTTGGGACTAGCGGGAGGTCCACAGATACGCAGTATTTT
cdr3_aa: CASSFGTSGRSTDTQYF

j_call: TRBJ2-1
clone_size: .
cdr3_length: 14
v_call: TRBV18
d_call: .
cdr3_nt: TGTGCCAGCTCACCGCAGGGTGGCTACAATGAGCAGTTCTTC
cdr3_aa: CASSPQGGYNEQFF

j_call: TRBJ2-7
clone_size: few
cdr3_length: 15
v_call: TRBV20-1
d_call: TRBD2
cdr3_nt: TGCAGTGCAACATCTAGCGGGAGAGGCTCCTACGAGCAGTACTTC
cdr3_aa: CSATSSGRGSYEQYF

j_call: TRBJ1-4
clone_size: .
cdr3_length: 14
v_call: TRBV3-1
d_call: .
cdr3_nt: TGTGCCAGCAGCCAAGATGTGGAGGGTGGAAAACTGTTTTTT
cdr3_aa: CASSQDVEGGKLFF

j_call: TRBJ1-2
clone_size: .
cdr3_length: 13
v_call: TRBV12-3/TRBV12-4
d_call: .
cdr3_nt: TGTGCCAGCAGTTTTGGGCAGAACTATGGCTACACCTTC
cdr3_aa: CASSFGQNYGYTF